This T cell receptor beta chain was captured by sequencing in a study of blood T cell repertoires in COVID-19. Overall study context: Acute and convalescent COVID-19 samples came from the United States, Italy and Spain. In each case, the material was cDNA or gDNA derived from T cells, B-cell-depleted T cells, or PBMCs.

The germline V gene encodes CDR1 GTSNPN and CDR2 SVGIG (reference sequence). Trimming removed 4 bases from V and 5 bases from J, with 11 bases in between. The CDR3 loop spans 12 amino acids. Original methodology: Using reference gene primer amplification, nucleated cell counts were estimated. Method: immunoSEQ multiplex PCR; TCRdb's copy keeps in-frame clones and lacks some. V, J and clone size were drawn from that table, and D and trimming were deduced from the DNA. This sample has approximately 270,000 clones, with 80% to 90% found just once. V is TRBV30 and J is TRBJ1-1; D possibly corresponds to TRBD1 (5 bases). The clonotype was recovered from a man aged 30-40 years with acute or convalescent COVID-19. Sequenced input: peripheral blood. CDR3 protein: CAWIQGLTEAFF. DNA of the CDR3: TGTGCCTGGATTCAGGGCTTGACTGAAGCTTTCTTT. The whole variable domain, remainder taken from reference TRBV30 and TRBJ1-1, is SQTIHQWPATLVQPVGSPLSLECTVEGTSNPNLYWYRQAAGRGLQLLFYSVGIGQISSEVPQNLSASRPQDRQFILSSKKLLLSDSGFYLCAWIQGLTEAFFGQGTRLTVV.